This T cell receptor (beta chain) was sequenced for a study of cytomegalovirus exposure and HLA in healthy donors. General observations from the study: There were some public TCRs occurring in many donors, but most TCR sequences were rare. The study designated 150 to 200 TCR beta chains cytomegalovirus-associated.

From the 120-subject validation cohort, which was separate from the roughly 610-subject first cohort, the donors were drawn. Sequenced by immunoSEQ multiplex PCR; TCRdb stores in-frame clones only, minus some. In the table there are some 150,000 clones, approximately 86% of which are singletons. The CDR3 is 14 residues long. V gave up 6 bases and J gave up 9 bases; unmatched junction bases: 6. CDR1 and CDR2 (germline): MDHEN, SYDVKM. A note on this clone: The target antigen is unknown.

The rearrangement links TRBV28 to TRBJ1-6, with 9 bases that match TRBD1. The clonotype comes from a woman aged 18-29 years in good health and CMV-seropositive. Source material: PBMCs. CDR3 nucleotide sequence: TGTGCCAGCAGGTCCGGGACAGGGATTTCACCCCTCCACTTT. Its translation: CASRSGTGISPLHF.